This T cell receptor beta chain is drawn from a study of cytomegalovirus exposure and HLA in healthy donors. In the PCR, 60 Vbeta and 13 Jbeta primers were used. Assay: immunoSEQ multiplex PCR; the TCRdb copy retains only in-frame clones and omits some. Of 100,000 to 150,000 clones in the sample, about 81% were seen once. Trimming removed 3 bases from V and 4 bases from J; junction bases left unmatched: 12. CDR1 is MGHRA, CDR2 YSYEKL, per germline. The CDR3 loop spans 19 amino acids. The chain uses TRBV4-1 and TRBJ2-7, with 16 bases that match TRBD2. The sequence was obtained from a woman in her 30s in good health and CMV-seronegative. Material for sequencing was PBMCs. DNA for the CDR3: TGCGCCAGCAGCCACATGGGACTAGCGGGGGGGCCTGGTAAATACGAGCAGTACTTC. This gives the protein CASSHMGLAGGPGKYEQYF.